This T cell receptor (beta chain) was documented in a study of blood T cell repertoires in COVID-19. Across the study: Sites across the United States, Italy and Spain contributed samples from acute and convalescent COVID-19. In each case, the material was cDNA or gDNA derived from T cells, B-cell-depleted T cells, or PBMCs.

The CDR3 runs 14 residues. Germline CDR1 and CDR2: SGHTS and YDEGEE. Trimming left V 0 bases short and J 0 bases short, with 6 bases between. Authors' processing steps: Amplification from reference gene primers served as the basis for estimated nucleated cell counts. Data came from immunoSEQ multiplex PCR; TCRdb stores just in-frame clones and leaves some out. The V and J calls and clone size come from that table; D and trimming were worked out from the DNA. Among roughly 180,000 clones listed, approximately 78% were seen once. Sequenced sample: peripheral blood. The TCR was taken from a woman aged 80 or over with COVID-19, enrolled during active disease. The chain uses TRBV5-8 and TRBJ1-1; unclear D gene. CDR3 DNA sequence: TGTGCCAGCAGCTTGGGCAGATTGAACACTGAAGCTTTCTTT. It yields the protein CASSLGRLNTEAFF.